These T cell receptor beta chains were read from a single sample in a study of T cells in Graves' hyperthyroidism and ophthalmopathy. TCRdb reprocessed the multiplex PCR reads with MiXCR, giving one entry per CDR3 protein. The sample carries about 180,000 distinct CDR3 sequences, over 15% recorded once. Specimen: blood. The receptors were sampled from a woman aged 45-65 years with Graves' hyperthyroidism. Both conserved end residues are part of each CDR3. The D gene is left open where the match is weak. The size of a clone is reported for some rows only, either as once, few or many, or as a class for expanded clones.

J: TRBJ2-1; V: TRBV5-5; size: many; D: .; CDR3: CASSPDRRIYYNEQFF; DNA: TGTGCCAGCAGCCCGGACAGACGAATTTACTACAATGAGCAGTTCTTC
J: TRBJ1-5; V: TRBV15; size: many; D: .; CDR3: CATSRDREGAQPQHF; DNA: TGTGCCACCAGCAGAGATCGTGAGGGAGCTCAGCCCCAGCATTTT
J: TRBJ1-4; V: TRBV27; size: many; D: .; CDR3: CASSLVGFGEKLFF; DNA: TGTGCCAGCAGTTTAGTCGGGTTTGGTGAAAAACTGTTTTTT
J: TRBJ1-5; V: TRBV20-1; size: many; D: .; CDR3: CSARVGASRGNQPQHF; DNA: TGCAGTGCTAGAGTGGGGGCTTCAAGGGGCAATCAGCCCCAGCATTTT
J: TRBJ1-1; V: TRBV28; size: many; D: .; CDR3: CASSFFWRAENTEAFF; DNA: TGTGCCAGCAGTTTTTTCTGGCGTGCGGAGAACACTGAAGCTTTCTTT
J: TRBJ2-2; V: TRBV27; size: .; D: TRBD2; CDR3: CASRLAGNTGELFF; DNA: TGTGCCAGCAGACTAGCGGGGAATACCGGGGAGCTGTTTTTT
J: TRBJ2-2; V: TRBV28; size: many; D: TRBD2; CDR3: CASSPTSGGYTGELFF; DNA: TGTGCCAGCAGTCCCACTAGCGGGGGATACACCGGGGAGCTGTTTTTT
J: TRBJ1-1; V: TRBV6-5; size: many; D: .; CDR3: CASSYSDGGNTEAFF; DNA: TGTGCCAGCAGTTACTCGGACGGGGGGAACACTGAAGCTTTCTTT
J: TRBJ1-2; V: TRBV6-1; size: many; D: TRBD1; CDR3: CASSDGWTGNYGYTF; DNA: TGTGCCAGCAGTGACGGCTGGACAGGGAACTATGGCTACACCTTC
J: TRBJ2-7; V: TRBV9; size: few; D: .; CDR3: CASSVGWGSYEQYF; DNA: TGTGCCAGCAGCGTAGGTTGGGGGAGTTACGAGCAGTACTTC
J: TRBJ2-5; V: TRBV7-3; size: many; D: .; CDR3: CASSSYTGETQYF; DNA: TGTGCCAGCAGCTCCTATACCGGAGAGACCCAGTACTTC
J: TRBJ1-6; V: TRBV6-1; size: many; D: .; CDR3: CASSYLLPTESSYNSPLHF; DNA: TGTGCCAGCAGTTACCTCTTGCCGACAGAGAGCTCCTATAATTCACCCCTCCACTTT
J: TRBJ2-7; V: TRBV5-4; size: few; D: TRBD1; CDR3: CASSRLMGQGPYEQYF; DNA: TGTGCCAGCAGCAGACTAATGGGACAGGGCCCCTACGAGCAGTACTTC
J: TRBJ2-1; V: TRBV19; size: few; D: TRBD2; CDR3: CASSIVGTSGGTYNEQFF; DNA: TGTGCCAGTAGTATAGTTGGGACTAGCGGGGGGACCTACAATGAGCAGTTCTTC
J: TRBJ2-5; V: TRBV2; size: many; D: TRBD1; CDR3: CASSWTGRGETQYF; DNA: TGTGCCAGCAGTTGGACAGGGCGTGGGGAGACCCAGTACTTC
J: TRBJ2-1; V: TRBV7-9; size: many; D: TRBD1; CDR3: CASSPGQGAFNEQFF; DNA: TGTGCCAGCAGCCCCGGACAGGGGGCGTTCAATGAGCAGTTCTTC
J: TRBJ1-2; V: TRBV7-2; size: few; D: .; CDR3: CASSPRVNSGYTF; DNA: TGTGCCAGCAGCCCCAGGGTGAACTCCGGCTACACCTTC
J: TRBJ1-1; V: TRBV18; size: .; D: TRBD1; CDR3: CASSPPTGGLPEAFF; DNA: TGTGCCAGCTCACCACCGACAGGGGGGTTACCTGAAGCTTTCTTT
J: TRBJ1-5; V: TRBV5-6; size: few; D: .; CDR3: CASSVTGQFSNQPQHF; DNA: TGTGCCAGCAGCGTAACCGGACAGTTTAGCAATCAGCCCCAGCATTTT
J: TRBJ1-2; V: TRBV6-1; size: many; D: TRBD1; CDR3: CASNRDRVGNYGYTF; DNA: TGTGCCAGCAACCGAGACAGGGTCGGAAACTATGGCTACACCTTC
J: TRBJ2-3; V: TRBV7-2; size: few; D: TRBD2; CDR3: CASSLEISGGHTQYF; DNA: TGTGCCAGCAGCTTAGAGATTAGCGGGGGCCATACGCAGTATTTT
J: TRBJ2-3; V: TRBV5-1; size: many; D: .; CDR3: CASSFTSFGADTQYF; DNA: TGCGCCAGCAGCTTCACTAGCTTCGGTGCAGATACGCAGTATTTT
J: TRBJ1-1; V: TRBV4-1; size: .; D: .; CDR3: CASSLTWRRTANTEAFF; DNA: TGCGCCAGCAGCCTCACGTGGCGCAGGACAGCGAACACTGAAGCTTTCTTT
J: TRBJ2-7; V: TRBV7-9; size: .; D: TRBD2; CDR3: CASSSPSTGGEQYF; DNA: TGTGCCAGCAGCTCGCCAAGTACGGGGGGCGAGCAGTACTTC
J: TRBJ2-5; V: TRBV20-1; size: .; D: .; CDR3: CSAREGGGTQYF; DNA: TGCAGTGCTAGAGAAGGTGGGGGGACCCAGTACTTC
J: TRBJ2-3; V: TRBV7-9; size: .; D: .; CDR3: CASSLKQGAGGDTQYF; DNA: TGTGCCAGCAGCTTGAAACAGGGGGCGGGGGGCGATACGCAGTATTTT
J: TRBJ2-7; V: TRBV6-1; size: many; D: .; CDR3: CATQDRLYAEQYF; DNA: TGTGCCACCCAAGACAGGCTCTACGCCGAGCAGTACTTC
J: TRBJ1-4; V: TRBV28; size: .; D: .; CDR3: CASIGRLFATNEKLFF; DNA: TGTGCCAGCATCGGCAGACTCTTTGCAACTAATGAAAAACTGTTTTTT
J: TRBJ1-1; V: TRBV5-1; size: many; D: TRBD1; CDR3: CASSQNPTGLGTNTEAFF; DNA: TGCGCCAGCAGTCAGAACCCGACAGGGCTGGGGACAAACACTGAAGCTTTCTTT
J: TRBJ1-6; V: TRBV3-1; size: .; D: .; CDR3: CASSQRPSLGDSPLHF; DNA: TGTGCCAGCAGCCAGAGACCTAGTCTGGGGGATTCACCCCTCCACTTT
J: TRBJ1-5; V: TRBV19; size: many; D: TRBD1; CDR3: CASSHRGREQPQHF; DNA: TGTGCCAGTAGTCACAGGGGGCGCGAACAGCCCCAGCATTTT
J: TRBJ1-3; V: TRBV2; size: many; D: TRBD1; CDR3: CASRATGGGQNTIYF; DNA: TGTGCCAGCAGGGCGACAGGGGGAGGTCAGAACACCATATATTTT
J: TRBJ2-5; V: TRBV19; size: .; D: .; CDR3: CASSIGGAGETQYF; DNA: TGTGCCAGTAGTATCGGAGGGGCCGGGGAGACCCAGTACTTC
J: TRBJ1-1; V: TRBV19; size: many; D: .; CDR3: CASSLDRTTEAFF; DNA: TGTGCCAGTAGTCTAGACAGGACCACTGAAGCTTTCTTT
J: TRBJ1-5; V: TRBV27; size: many; D: .; CDR3: CASSTGHQINQPQHF; DNA: TGTGCCAGCAGTACTGGACACCAGATAAATCAGCCCCAGCATTTT
J: TRBJ1-1; V: TRBV27; size: many; D: .; CDR3: CASSFSNGAEAFF; DNA: TGTGCCAGCAGTTTTAGCAATGGAGCTGAAGCTTTCTTT
J: TRBJ1-1; V: TRBV12-3/TRBV12-4; size: many; D: .; CDR3: CASSLRGNTEAFF; DNA: TGTGCCAGCAGCCTCAGGGGGAACACTGAAGCTTTCTTT
J: TRBJ1-5; V: TRBV29-1; size: .; D: .; CDR3: CSVVMPGDQPQHF; DNA: TGCAGCGTTGTAATGCCGGGGGATCAGCCCCAGCATTTT